This entry lists 4 T cell receptor beta chains sequenced from one sample in a study of T cell responses to AZD1222 COVID-19 vaccine. The repertoire was sequenced with immunoSEQ multiplex PCR; TCRdb's copy has only in-frame clones and lacks some. This table holds 90,000 to 100,000 clones, around 90% found once. The sample here was peripheral blood, taken on day 0 of AZD1222 vaccination. The source of these receptors is an adult in good health.

CDR3 DNA sequence: TGTGCCACCAGCAGGGAGCAAGGACTTTACAATGAGCAGTTCTTC. It yields the protein CATSREQGLYNEQFF. The chain recombines TRBV15 with TRBJ2-1; TRBD2 might be the D (5 bases). There are 15 residues in the CDR3. V lost 3 bases, J lost 4 bases, and 13 bases lay in between. Germline V gene data show CDR1 as LNHNV and CDR2 as YYDKDF (reference sequence).

The genes are TRBV7-9 and TRBJ2-5; 8 bases align to TRBD1. There are 15 residues in the CDR3. The V and J ends lost 4 bases and 2 bases, in that order; junction bases with no gene match: 6. CDR1 and CDR2 (germline): SEHNR, FQNEAQ (reference sequence). This CDR3 reads CASSSPNRGQETQYF. CDR3 sequence (DNA): TGTGCCAGCAGCTCCCCCAACAGGGGGCAAGAGACCCAGTACTTC.

This clone appeared a single time. The DNA is omitted, as the CDR3 cannot be located on it reliably, and the CDR3 follows TCRdb's listing. This chain links TRBV19 with TRBJ1-2; TRBD1 is the table's D call and was not checked against the DNA. CDR1 and CDR2 from the germline V gene are LNHDA and SQIVND (reference sequence). Inclusive of both ends, the CDR3 amounts to 16 amino acids. The CDR3: CASSISAAQGYYGYTF.

V and J are TRBV28 and TRBJ2-4, with 7 bases that match TRBD1. CDR3 length: 14 residues. Germline V gives CDR1 MDHEN, CDR2 SYDVKM. Unmatched junction bases numbered 7, after V lost 5 bases and J lost 6 bases. DNA of the CDR3: TGTGCCAGCAGTCCCCCGGGACAGTTAAACATTCAGTACTTC. It codes for CASSPPGQLNIQYF.